Below, 7 T cell receptor beta chains from the same sample are listed, as sequenced in a study of regulatory T cells in long-lasting Graves disease. The time point denotes: newly diagnosed GD, antithyroid drugs for less than 3 months. Making the TCR library involved RNA that had been extracted from PBMCs. Researchers made TCR beta libraries by using iRepertoire HTBI primers and running Arm-PCR on CDR3 regions. TCRdb re-called the multiplex PCR reads through MiXCR, storing one row per CDR3 protein. This table holds 440,000 or so distinct CDR3 sequences, around 14% found once. The data were also submitted as part of a second study, on T cells in Graves' hyperthyroidism and ophthalmopathy.

The sequencing used peripheral blood mononuclear cells (PBMCs), collected at new diagnosis, from a patient treated with antithyroid drugs. These receptor sequences come from a woman under 40 with Graves disease.

This clonotype was recorded many times. This chain joins TRBV28 and TRBJ1-5; D gene ambiguous. The CDR3 runs 16 residues. The V end was cut by 3 bases, the J end by 0 bases, with 12 bases between. The V gene's germline CDR1 is MDHEN and CDR2 SYDVKM. The CDR3 protein is CASSFAVGNSNQPQHF. CDR3 DNA sequence: TGTGCCAGCAGTTTTGCGGTGGGTAATAGCAATCAGCCCCAGCATTTT.

The chain employs TRBV4-1 and TRBJ2-2, with D maybe TRBD2 (5 bases). CDR1 and CDR2 from the germline V gene are MGHRA and YSYEKL. V lost 0 bases to trimming and J lost 7 bases, with 18 bases between them. The CDR3 sequence is 17 residues long. For the CDR3, the DNA is TGCGCCAGCAGCCAAGAACGGCTAGCCGGATGGGGCGGGGAGCTGTTTTTT. This sequence encodes CASSQERLAGWGGELFF.

This clonotype was counted at least ten times. The rearrangement uses TRBV3-1 and TRBJ1-6; weak D call: TRBD1 (5 bases). The germline gives CDR1 LGHDT, CDR2 YNNKEL (reference sequence). V lost 4 bases to trimming and J lost 3 bases, with 10 bases between them. The CDR3 totals 15 residues. CDR3 bases: TGTGCCAGCAGCCTCCGGGGCCTCTATAATTCACCCCTCCACTTT. This encodes CASSLRGLYNSPLHF.

This clonotype was found a few times. The chain employs TRBV6-2 or TRBV6-3 and TRBJ1-6; a possible D gene is TRBD1 (6 bases). The germline V gene has CDR1 MNHEY and CDR2 SVGEGT. Trimming took 2 bases from V and 10 from J, leaving 12 bases between them. The CDR3 covers 14 residues. The DNA of the CDR3 is TGTGCCAGCAGTTACGAACAGGGAGGGTCACCCCTCCACTTT. This sequence encodes CASSYEQGGSPLHF.

J is TRBJ2-7 and V is TRBV10-3; maybe TRBD2 (6 bases). Trimming cost V 7 bases and J 2 bases, with 15 bases left between them. Germline assignment: CDR1 ENHRY and CDR2 SYGVKD. The CDR3 runs to 14 residues. CDR3 DNA: TGTGCCATCAATAAAGAGGACTACACCTACGAGCAGTACTTC. This gives the protein CAINKEDYTYEQYF.

A remark on this clonotype: Being one base from a much bigger clone, this may be a read error. This chain links TRBV28 with TRBJ2-3; 7 bases align to TRBD2. Germline V gene lookup returns CDR1 MDHEN and CDR2 SYDVKM. The CDR3 covers 14 residues. The CDR3 nucleotides read TGTGCCAGCAGTTTATTCACGGGAGGAAACGAGCAGCACTTC. This sequence encodes CASSLFTGGNEQHF. Looking up the rest from reference TRBV28 and TRBJ2-3 gives the full variable domain: DVKVTQSSRYLVKRTGEKVFLECVQDMDHENMFWYRQDPGLGLRLIYFSYDVKMKEKGDIPEGYSVSREKKERFSLILESASTNQTSMYLCASSLFTGGNEQHFGPGTRLTVL.

J is TRBJ2-1 and V is TRBV27; 15 bases map to TRBD2. Trimming cost V 3 bases and J 4 bases; bases outside gene matches: 13. Per the germline V gene, CDR1 is MNHEY and CDR2 is SMNVEV (reference sequence). The CDR3 covers 20 residues. CDR3 coding DNA: TGTGCCAGCAGTTTGGACAAGTGGACTAGCGGGAGGGCCCAGTACAATGAGCAGTTCTTC. Its translation: CASSLDKWTSGRAQYNEQFF.